One sample yielded the 15 T cell receptor beta chains listed below, sequenced in a study of metastatic and nonmetastatic thyroid tumors. Patients were all untreated before their thyroid surgery. TCRdb reanalyzed the PCR reads with MiXCR. The data show just under 20,000 clones, with approximately 22% seen just once and about 9.4% held by the top ten. Sequenced sample: tumor tissue. All receptors come from a male donor with papillary thyroid cancer or a benign thyroid nodule (not recorded which). Some clones in this sample may be carry-over from other donors' samples.

This clone has at least ten counts. CDR3 residues: CASSQVGSGNTIYF. The CDR3 DNA reads TGCGCCAGCAGCCAAGTCGGATCTGGAAACACCATATATTTT. The chain couples TRBV4-3 to TRBJ1-3; the D is unclear. CDR1 is LGHNA, CDR2 YSLEER, per germline. V shed 1 base and J shed 1 base, with 5 bases lying between them. The CDR3 consists of 14 residues.

A remark on this clone: This may come from a read error, since a much larger clone is one base off. Different DNA sequences within this sample yield the same CDR3. V and J are TRBV7-9 and TRBJ2-5, with 7 bases identical to TRBD1. Germline V gene data show CDR1 as SEHNR and CDR2 as FQNEAQ (reference sequence). This CDR3 has 14 amino acids. V shed 5 bases, J shed 1 base, and the junction held 4 bases outside the gene matches. The CDR3 DNA reads TGTGCCAGCAGCCGGACAGGTACCCAAGAGACCCAGTACTTC. As protein: CASSRTGTQETQYF.

The rearrangement joins TRBV7-2 to TRBJ1-5, with unresolved D. The germline V gene has CDR1 SGHTA and CDR2 FQGNSA. Trimming took off 5 bases at V and 3 bases at J, with 11 bases between the two ends. This CDR3 region has 14 residues. CDR3 loop: CASSPGPYNQPQHF. CDR3 nucleotides: TGTGCCAGCAGCCCCGGACCTTACAATCAGCCCCAGCATTTT.

V usage is TRBV11-2 and J usage is TRBJ2-1; D may be TRBD2 (6 bases). Trimming removed 3 bases from V and 9 bases from J, with 21 bases in between. Germline CDR1 SGHAT, CDR2 FQNNGV. The CDR3 consists of 16 residues. For the CDR3, the DNA is TGTGCCAGCAGCTTCGTTTGGGGTAGCGGCAACAGTGAGCAGTTCTTC. Translating gives CASSFVWGSGNSEQFF.

Worth noting for this clone: Sequence at one end of the junction differs from germline and may be a read error. The rearrangement uses TRBV7-9 and TRBJ2-2, with D unclear. The germline gives CDR1 SEHNR, CDR2 FQNEAQ (reference sequence). The CDR3 consists of 13 residues. CDR3: CASSEPNTGQLFF. CDR3 DNA: TGTGCCAGCAGCGAACCAAACACCGGGCAGCTGTTTTTT.

This chain links TRBV20-1 with TRBJ1-2; the match to TRBD1 covers 7 bases. From germline, CDR1 is DFQATT and CDR2 SNEGSKA (reference sequence). CDR3 size: 15 residues. V shed 0 bases and J 9 bases; nucleotides not matched to a gene: 13. CDR3 loop: CSARDPRGRERSYTF. The CDR3 coding sequence is TGCAGTGCTAGAGACCCTAGGGGGCGCGAGCGTAGCTACACCTTC.

This clone is medium-sized (0.01 to 0.1%) within its sample. The V and J genes are TRBV9 and TRBJ2-1, with 8 positions matching TRBD2. V gave up 4 bases and J gave up 5 bases; unmatched junction bases: 11. The CDR3 extends over 16 amino acids. Germline CDR1 is SGDLS and CDR2 is YYNGEE. The CDR3 DNA sequence: TGTGCCAGCAGCTCCAGGACTAGCAGAACTAACAATGAGCAGTTCTTC. This gives the protein CASSSRTSRTNNEQFF.

This clone came up many times. The chain couples TRBV12-3 or TRBV12-4 to TRBJ1-2, with 10 bases identical to TRBD1. V shed 2 bases and J 3 bases; nucleotides not matched to a gene: 3. The CDR3 has 15 residues. This chain's CDR3 is CASSLQTGGYYGYTF. The CDR3 coding sequence is TGTGCCAGCAGTTTACAGACAGGGGGCTACTATGGCTACACCTTC.

This clone was observed a handful of times. V and J are TRBV6-1 and TRBJ2-1, with unresolved D. The CDR3 spans 15 residues. V was shortened by 6 bases and J by 9 bases, with 21 bases between the two germline ends. Germline CDR1 MNHNS, CDR2 SASEGT. This chain's CDR3 is CASRSLLVSVFEQFF. The CDR3 DNA reads TGTGCCAGCAGATCCCTATTGGTATCGGTTTTTGAGCAGTTCTTC.

This clone is medium-sized by share. The chain joins TRBV27 to TRBJ2-7; 7 positions match TRBD2. Germline CDR1 and CDR2: MNHEY and SMNVEV (reference sequence). The V and J ends lost 2 bases and 7 bases, in that order; junction bases with no gene match: 8. CDR3 length: 14 residues. CDR3 bases: TGTGCCAGCAGTTTAGCGGGAGTAAGACAGGAGCAGTACTTC. Protein product: CASSLAGVRQEQYF.

This clone was seen repeatedly, ten times or more. A much bigger clone sits one base away, suggesting this may be a read error. Additional DNA sequences in this sample encode the identical CDR3. The chain is built from TRBV6-1 and TRBJ2-2; 15 bases line up with TRBD2. The CDR3 runs 17 residues. Germline V CDR1 and CDR2: MNHNS, SASEGT. The CDR3 DNA reads as TGCGCCAGCAGAAGACCGGGACTAGCGGGGGGCACCGGGGAGCTGTTTTTT. Translated, it gives CASRRPGLAGGTGELFF.

This clone was counted at least ten times. The chain joins TRBV20-1 to TRBJ1-1; D is unclear. V dropped 6 bases and J dropped 1 base, with 18 bases sitting between them. The CDR3 is made up of 15 amino acids. Germline CDR1 and CDR2: DFQATT and SNEGSKA (reference sequence). CDR3 protein: CSARTPISTNTEAFF. The CDR3 bases are TGCAGTGCCCGGACCCCAATCAGTACGAACACTGAAGCTTTCTTT.

As for this clone: Given a much more abundant clone one base away, this may be a read error. DNA for the CDR3: TGTGCCACCTCTCCGGTAATTAGCACAGATACGCAGTATTTT. This codes for CATSPVISTDTQYF. V gene TRBV24-1 combines with J gene TRBJ2-3; D is undetermined. The CDR3 has 14 amino acids. From germline, CDR1 is KGHDR and CDR2 SFDVKD. V dropped 9 bases and J dropped 0 bases, with 12 bases sitting between them.

Ten or more counts support this clone. The chain combines TRBV29-1 with TRBJ1-6; 7 nucleotides match TRBD1. V shed 4 bases, J shed 11 bases, and the junction held 11 bases outside the gene matches. From germline, CDR1 is SQVTM and CDR2 ANQGSEA. This CDR3 is 14 amino acids long. CDR3 residues: CSVALDRESAPLHF. The CDR3 nucleotides read TGCAGCGTTGCCCTCGACAGGGAATCTGCACCCCTCCACTTT. The variable domain in full, with the rest retrieved from reference TRBV29-1 and TRBJ1-6, is SAVISQKPSRDICQRGTSLTIQCQVDSQVTMMFWYRQQPGQSLTLIATANQGSEATYESGFVIDKFPISRPNLTFSTLTVSNMSPEDSSIYLCSVALDRESAPLHFGNGTRLTVT.

There are many counts of this clone. V gene TRBV14 combines with J gene TRBJ1-1; 10 nucleotides line up with TRBD1. Germline V CDR1 and CDR2: SGHDN, FVKESK. J gave up 6 bases and V 5 bases, and 6 bases lay outside the gene matches. The CDR3 covers 14 residues. CDR3 sequence (DNA): TGTGCCAGCAGCAGAGGGACAGGGGTCTCTGAAGCTTTCTTT. Amino acid sequence: CASSRGTGVSEAFF.